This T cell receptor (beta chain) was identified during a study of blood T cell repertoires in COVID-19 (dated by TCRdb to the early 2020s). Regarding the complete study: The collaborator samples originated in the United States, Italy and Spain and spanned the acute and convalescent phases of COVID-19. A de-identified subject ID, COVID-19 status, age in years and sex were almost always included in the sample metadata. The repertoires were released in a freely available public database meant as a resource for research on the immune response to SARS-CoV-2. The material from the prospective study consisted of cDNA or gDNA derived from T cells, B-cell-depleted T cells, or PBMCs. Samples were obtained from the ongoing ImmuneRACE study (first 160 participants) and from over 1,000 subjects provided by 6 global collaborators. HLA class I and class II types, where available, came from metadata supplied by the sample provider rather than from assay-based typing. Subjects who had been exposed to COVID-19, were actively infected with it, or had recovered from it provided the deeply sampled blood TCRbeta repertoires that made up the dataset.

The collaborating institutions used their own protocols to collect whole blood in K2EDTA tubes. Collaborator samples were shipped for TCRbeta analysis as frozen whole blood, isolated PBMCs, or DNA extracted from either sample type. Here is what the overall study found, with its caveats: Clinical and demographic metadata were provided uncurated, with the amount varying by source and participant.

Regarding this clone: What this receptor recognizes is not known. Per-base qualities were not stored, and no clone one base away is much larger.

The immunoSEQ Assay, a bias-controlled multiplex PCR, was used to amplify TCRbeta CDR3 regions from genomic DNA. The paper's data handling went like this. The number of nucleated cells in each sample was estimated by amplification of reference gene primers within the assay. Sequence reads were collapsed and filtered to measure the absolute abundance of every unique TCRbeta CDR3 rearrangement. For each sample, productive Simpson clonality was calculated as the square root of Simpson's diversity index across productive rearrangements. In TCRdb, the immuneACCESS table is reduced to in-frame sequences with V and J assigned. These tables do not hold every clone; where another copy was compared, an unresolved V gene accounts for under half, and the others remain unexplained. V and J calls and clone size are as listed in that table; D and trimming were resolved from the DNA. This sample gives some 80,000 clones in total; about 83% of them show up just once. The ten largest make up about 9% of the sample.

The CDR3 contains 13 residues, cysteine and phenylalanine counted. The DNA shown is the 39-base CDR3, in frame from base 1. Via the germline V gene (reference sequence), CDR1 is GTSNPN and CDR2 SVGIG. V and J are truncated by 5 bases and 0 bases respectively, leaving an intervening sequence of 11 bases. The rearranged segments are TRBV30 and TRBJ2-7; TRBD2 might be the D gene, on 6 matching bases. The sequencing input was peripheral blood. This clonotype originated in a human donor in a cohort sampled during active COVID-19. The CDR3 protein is CAWDPGLSYEQYF. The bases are TGTGCCTGGGATCCGGGACTCTCCTACGAGCAGTACTTC.